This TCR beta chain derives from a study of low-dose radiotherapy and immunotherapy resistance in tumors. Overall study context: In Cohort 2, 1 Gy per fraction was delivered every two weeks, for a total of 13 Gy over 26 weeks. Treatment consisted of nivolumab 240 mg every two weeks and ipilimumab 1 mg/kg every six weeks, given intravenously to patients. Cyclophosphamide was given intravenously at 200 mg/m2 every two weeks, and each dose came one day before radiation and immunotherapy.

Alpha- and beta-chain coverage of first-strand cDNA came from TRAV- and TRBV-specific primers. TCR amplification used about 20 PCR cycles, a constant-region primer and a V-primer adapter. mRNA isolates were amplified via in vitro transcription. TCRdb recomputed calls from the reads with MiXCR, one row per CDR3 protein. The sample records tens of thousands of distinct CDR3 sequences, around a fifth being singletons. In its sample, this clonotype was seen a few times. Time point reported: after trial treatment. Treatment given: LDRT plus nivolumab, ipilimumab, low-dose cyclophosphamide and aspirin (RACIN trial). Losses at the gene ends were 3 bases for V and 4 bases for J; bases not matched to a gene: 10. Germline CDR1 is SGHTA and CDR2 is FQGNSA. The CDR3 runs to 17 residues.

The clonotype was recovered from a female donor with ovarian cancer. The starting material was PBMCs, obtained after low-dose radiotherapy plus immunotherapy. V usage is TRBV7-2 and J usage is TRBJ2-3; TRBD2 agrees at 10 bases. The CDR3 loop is CASSFQPLAGAADTQYF. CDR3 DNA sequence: TGTGCCAGCAGCTTCCAGCCTCTAGCGGGGGCGGCAGATACGCAGTATTTT.